This is a list of T cell receptor beta chains from one sample in a study of regulatory T cells in long-lasting Graves disease. TCRdb re-derived calls from the multiplex PCR reads in MiXCR, one entry per CDR3 protein. The repertoire holds a few hundred thousand distinct CDR3 sequences, with around 15% as singletons. This same sample was also part of a study on T cells in Graves' hyperthyroidism and ophthalmopathy.

Sequencing was performed on peripheral blood mononuclear cells (PBMCs), taken at new diagnosis, from a patient treated with antithyroid drugs. The receptors originated from a woman younger than 30 with Graves disease. Both conserved end residues are part of each CDR3. The D gene is left open where the match is weak. Not every row has a clone size; where given, it reads once, few, many or a size class.

TRBJ2-7,.,many,TRBV28,TGTGCCAGCAGTTTATTCAGGGTACGTCGGTACGAGCAGTACTTC,CASSLFRVRRYEQYF
TRBJ1-2,.,many,TRBV5-5,TGTGCCAGCAGCCCCGAGGCAGTTAAGGGGTATGGCTACACCTTC,CASSPEAVKGYGYTF
TRBJ2-7,TRBD2,.,TRBV7-9,TGTGCCTCTCATAGTAGCGGGAGGGCCTGGGAGCAGTACTTC,CASHSSGRAWEQYF
TRBJ1-1,TRBD1,.,TRBV11-3,TGTGCCAGCAGCCCGGGACAGCGTGAAGCTTTCTTT,CASSPGQREAFF
TRBJ1-3,.,many,TRBV2,TGTGCCAGCAGTGTCCCGGGGTTTGGTGGAAACACCATATATTTT,CASSVPGFGGNTIYF
TRBJ2-1,TRBD2,.,TRBV7-9,TGTGCCAGCAGCCGGGGACTAGCGGGAGGACCTGGGTCCTACAATGAGCAGTTCTTC,CASSRGLAGGPGSYNEQFF
TRBJ2-6,TRBD1,few,TRBV28,TGTGCCATCAAGACAGGGGCCCACTCTGGGGCCAACGTCCTGACTTTC,CAIKTGAHSGANVLTF
TRBJ1-5,TRBD1,many,TRBV12-3/TRBV12-4,TGTGCCAGCAGTTTGGACAGGGGCACCGACCCCGTATATAGCAATCAGCCCCAGCATTTT,CASSLDRGTDPVYSNQPQHF
TRBJ1-5,.,.,TRBV6-2/TRBV6-3,TGTGCCAGCAGTTCCGAGTATAGCAATCAGCCCCAGCATTTT,CASSSEYSNQPQHF
TRBJ2-7,TRBD2,many,TRBV2,TGTGCCAGCGGAAATAGCGGGGGCACCTACGAGCAGTACTTC,CASGNSGGTYEQYF
TRBJ2-1,TRBD2,few,TRBV6-1,TGTGCCAGCAGTGTAAGCGGGGGGGCGATTTTTGAGCAGTTCTTC,CASSVSGGAIFEQFF
TRBJ1-2,.,.,TRBV30,TGTGCCTGGAGTTGGGGGCCGGGGGCGGGCTACACCTTC,CAWSWGPGAGYTF
TRBJ2-3,TRBD2,once,TRBV20-1,TGCAGTGCCATTAGCGGGGGCGCTCAGGATACGCAGTATTTT,CSAISGGAQDTQYF
TRBJ2-6,.,.,TRBV28,TGTGCCAGCAGTTTATTCCGAGACACATCTGGGGCCAACGTCCTGACTTTC,CASSLFRDTSGANVLTF
TRBJ2-7,.,many,TRBV4-1,TGCGCCAGCAGCCACCTTCAGGGTTCCTACGAGCAGTACTTC,CASSHLQGSYEQYF
TRBJ1-2,.,.,TRBV20-1,TGCAGTGCACTGGACGGAGACTATGGCTACACCTTC,CSALDGDYGYTF
TRBJ2-7,.,many,TRBV28,TGTGCCAGCAGTTCAATCAGGTACCCCTACGAGCAGTACTTC,CASSSIRYPYEQYF
TRBJ2-1,TRBD2,many,TRBV9,TGTGCCAGCAGCGTATCAGCGGGAGGCTTGACCTACAATGAGCAGTTCTTC,CASSVSAGGLTYNEQFF
TRBJ2-1,TRBD2,many,TRBV7-8,TGTGCCAGCAGCTTAGCAGATAGCGGGAGAAGTGAGCAGTTCTTC,CASSLADSGRSEQFF
TRBJ2-1,.,few,TRBV5-5,TGTGCCAGCAGCCTAACAGGCTTAGGGGGCAATGAGCAGTTCTTC,CASSLTGLGGNEQFF
TRBJ2-5,TRBD2,.,TRBV7-9,TGTGCCAGCAGCTCCACTAGCGGGGGAGAAGAGACCCAGTACTTC,CASSSTSGGEETQYF